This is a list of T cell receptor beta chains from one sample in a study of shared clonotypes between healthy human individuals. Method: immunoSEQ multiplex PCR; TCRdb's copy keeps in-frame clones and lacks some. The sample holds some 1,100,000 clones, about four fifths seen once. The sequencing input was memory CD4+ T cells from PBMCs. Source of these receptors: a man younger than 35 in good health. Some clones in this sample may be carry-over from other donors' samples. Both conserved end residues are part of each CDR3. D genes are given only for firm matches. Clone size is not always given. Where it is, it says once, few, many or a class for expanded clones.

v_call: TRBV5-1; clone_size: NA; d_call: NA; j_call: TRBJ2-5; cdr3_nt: TGCGCCAGCAGCGTCCGGGCCGCACAAGAGACCCAGTACTTC; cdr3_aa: CASSVRAAQETQYF
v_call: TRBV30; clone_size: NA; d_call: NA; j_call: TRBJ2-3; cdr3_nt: TGTGCCTGGAGTGTACCGGGTAGCACAGATACGCAGTATTTT; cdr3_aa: CAWSVPGSTDTQYF
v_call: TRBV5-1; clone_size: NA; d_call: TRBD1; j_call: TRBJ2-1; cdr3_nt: TGCGCCAGCAGCAAGGACAGGGGGAATGAGCAGTTCTTC; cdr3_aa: CASSKDRGNEQFF
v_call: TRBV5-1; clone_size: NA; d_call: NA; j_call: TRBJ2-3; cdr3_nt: TGCGCCAGCAGCTTGGGGACTTTCACAGATACGCAGTATTTT; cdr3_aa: CASSLGTFTDTQYF
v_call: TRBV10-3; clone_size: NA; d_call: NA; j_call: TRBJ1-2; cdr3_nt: TGTGCCATCAGTGAACGGACAGCGTATGGCTACACCTTC; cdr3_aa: CAISERTAYGYTF
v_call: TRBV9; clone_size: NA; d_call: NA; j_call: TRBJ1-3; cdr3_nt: TGTGCCAGCAGCGTAGCTGGGGGGCTGCGCGGAAACACCATATATTTT; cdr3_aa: CASSVAGGLRGNTIYF
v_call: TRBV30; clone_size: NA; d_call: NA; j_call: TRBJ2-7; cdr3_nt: TGTGCCTGGAGTGTACGGAGCGAGCAGTACTTC; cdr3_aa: CAWSVRSEQYF
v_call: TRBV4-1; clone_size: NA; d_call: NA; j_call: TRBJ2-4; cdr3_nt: TGCGCCAGCAGCCAAAGTGTTGCGGACGTTAAAAACATTCAGTACTTC; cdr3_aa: CASSQSVADVKNIQYF
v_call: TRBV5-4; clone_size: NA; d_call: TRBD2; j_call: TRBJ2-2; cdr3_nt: TGTGCCAGCAGCTACGGGGGAAGCGGGAGGCTCACCGGGGAGCTGTTTTTT; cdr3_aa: CASSYGGSGRLTGELFF
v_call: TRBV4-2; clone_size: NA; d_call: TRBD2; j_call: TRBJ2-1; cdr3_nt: TGTGCCAGCAGCCAGGCGCTAGCGGGAGGTGTGCGCGGTGAGCAGTTCTTC; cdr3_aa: CASSQALAGGVRGEQFF
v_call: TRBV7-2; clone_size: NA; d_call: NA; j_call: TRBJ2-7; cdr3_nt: TGTGCCAGCAGCGCCGGCGGGGGCGGTCAGACGGCCGAGCAGTACTTC; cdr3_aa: CASSAGGGGQTAEQYF
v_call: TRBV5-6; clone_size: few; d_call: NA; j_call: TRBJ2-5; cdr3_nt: TGTGCCAGCAGCTACTGGGAAGGTTTGGTAGAGACCCAGTACTTC; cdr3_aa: CASSYWEGLVETQYF
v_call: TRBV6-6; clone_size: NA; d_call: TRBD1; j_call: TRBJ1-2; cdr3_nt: TGTGCCAGCAGTAAAAGACAGGGCGGCTACACCTTC; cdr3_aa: CASSKRQGGYTF
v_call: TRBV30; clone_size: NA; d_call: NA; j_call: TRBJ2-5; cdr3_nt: TGTGCCTGGAGTGTACAAGGGGCAGAGACCCAGTACTTC; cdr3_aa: CAWSVQGAETQYF
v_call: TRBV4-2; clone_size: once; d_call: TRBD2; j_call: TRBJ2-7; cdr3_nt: TGTGCCAGCAGCCAAGAGGGAACCGGGACTAGAGCGGCGCAGTACTTC; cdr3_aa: CASSQEGTGTRAAQYF
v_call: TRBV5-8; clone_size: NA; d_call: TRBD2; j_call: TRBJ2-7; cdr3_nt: TGTGCCAGCAGCCTCTTAGCGGGAGGGGTAGCCTACTTC; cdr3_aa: CASSLLAGGVAYF
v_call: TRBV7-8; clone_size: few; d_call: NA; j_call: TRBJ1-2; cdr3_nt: TGTGCCAGCAGCTTAGGGTCCGTCTACACCTTC; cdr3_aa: CASSLGSVYTF
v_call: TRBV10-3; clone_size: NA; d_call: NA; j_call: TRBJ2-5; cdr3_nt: TGTGCCACCGGGACACGCCAAGAGACCCAGTACTTC; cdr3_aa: CATGTRQETQYF
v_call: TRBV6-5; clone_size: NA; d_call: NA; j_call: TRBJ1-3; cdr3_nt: TGTGCCAGCAGGGTCGGGGGACTTGGAAACACCATATATTTT; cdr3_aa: CASRVGGLGNTIYF
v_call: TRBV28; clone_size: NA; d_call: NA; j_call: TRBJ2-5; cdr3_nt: TGTGCCAGCAGTGGTCTAGGCCTCCAAGAGACCCAGTACTTC; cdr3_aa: CASSGLGLQETQYF
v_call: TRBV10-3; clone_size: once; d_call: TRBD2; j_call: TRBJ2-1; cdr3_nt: TGTGCCATCAGACCGGGACTAGCGGGGGGGGAGCAGTTCTTC; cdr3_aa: CAIRPGLAGGEQFF
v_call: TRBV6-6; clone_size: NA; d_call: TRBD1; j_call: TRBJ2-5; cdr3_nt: TGTGCCAGCAGTTTAAGGACAGGCAACCCTAAGCAGTACTTC; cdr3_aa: CASSLRTGNPKQYF
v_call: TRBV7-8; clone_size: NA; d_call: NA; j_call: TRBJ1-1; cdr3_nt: TGTGCCAGCAGCTTTCAGGGAGACACTGAAGCTTTCTTT; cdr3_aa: CASSFQGDTEAFF
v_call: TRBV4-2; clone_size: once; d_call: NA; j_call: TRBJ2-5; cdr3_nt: TGTGCCAGCAGCTTGATTGAGACCCAGTACTTC; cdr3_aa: CASSLIETQYF
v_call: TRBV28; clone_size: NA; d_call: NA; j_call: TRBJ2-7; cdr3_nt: TGTGCCACCAGAAGGCCTAGAGGAAACTACGAGCAGTACTTC; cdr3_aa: CATRRPRGNYEQYF
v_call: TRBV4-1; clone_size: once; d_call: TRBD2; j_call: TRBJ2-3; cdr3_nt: TGCGCCAGCAGCCAAGGTTATAGCGGGAGTAGAAATACGCAGTATTTT; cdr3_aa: CASSQGYSGSRNTQYF
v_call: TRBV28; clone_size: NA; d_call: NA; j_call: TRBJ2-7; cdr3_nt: TGTGCCAGCAGTTTTATTGGGAGGACCAACTACGAGCAGTACTTC; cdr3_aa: CASSFIGRTNYEQYF
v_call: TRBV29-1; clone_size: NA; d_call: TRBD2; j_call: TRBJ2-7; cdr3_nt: TGCAGCGCCCGGGACTACTACGAGCAGTACTTC; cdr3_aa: CSARDYYEQYF
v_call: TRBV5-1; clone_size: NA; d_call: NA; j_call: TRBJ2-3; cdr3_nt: TGCGCCAGCAGCTTGGGTCGGCAGCAGGGCACAGATACGCAGTATTTT; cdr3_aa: CASSLGRQQGTDTQYF
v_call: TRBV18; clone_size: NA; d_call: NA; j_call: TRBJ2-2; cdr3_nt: TGTGCCAGCTCACCGGGACCCAACACCGGGGAGCTGTTTTTT; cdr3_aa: CASSPGPNTGELFF
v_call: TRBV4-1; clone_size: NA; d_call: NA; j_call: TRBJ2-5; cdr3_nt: TGCGCCAGCAGCCAAGACGAAGGCAGGGTAGAGACCCAGTACTTC; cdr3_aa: CASSQDEGRVETQYF
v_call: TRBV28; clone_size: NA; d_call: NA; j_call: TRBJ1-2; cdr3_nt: TGTGCCAGCAGCTCCCCGGGATATAACTATGGCTACACCTTC; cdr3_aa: CASSSPGYNYGYTF
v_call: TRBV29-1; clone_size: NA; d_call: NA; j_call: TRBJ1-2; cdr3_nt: TGCAGCGTTGAGTACAACCCCGGCTCCTATAATGGCTACACCTTC; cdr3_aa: CSVEYNPGSYNGYTF
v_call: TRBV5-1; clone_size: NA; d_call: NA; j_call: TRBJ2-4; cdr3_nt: TGCGCCAGCAGCTTGGGGGAAGCCAAAAACATTCAGTACTTC; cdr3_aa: CASSLGEAKNIQYF
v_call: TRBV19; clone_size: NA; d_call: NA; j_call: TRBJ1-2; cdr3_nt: TGTGCCAGTAGTATAGAAGGGATTAACTATGGCTACACCTTC; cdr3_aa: CASSIEGINYGYTF
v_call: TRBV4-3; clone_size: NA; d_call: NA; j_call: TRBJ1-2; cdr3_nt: TGCGCCAGCAGCCAAGGGTACAGGGTAAAGGGAATCCACTATGGCTACACCTTC; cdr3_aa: CASSQGYRVKGIHYGYTF
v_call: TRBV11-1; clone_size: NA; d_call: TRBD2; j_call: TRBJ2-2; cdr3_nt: TGTGCCAGCACCGAAGGACTAGCGCGACCCACCGGGGAGCTGTTTTTT; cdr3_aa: CASTEGLARPTGELFF